This TCR beta chain was identified during a study of blood T cell repertoires in COVID-19. Study summary: T cells, B-cell-depleted T cells, or PBMCs supplied cDNA or gDNA.

Source study methods: Estimates of nucleated cell counts were drawn from the amplification of reference gene primers. Here immunoSEQ multiplex PCR was the method, and the copy in TCRdb shows in-frame clones only, minus some. The V and J calls and the clone size are those of that table, but D and trimming were determined from the DNA. The sample includes roughly 110,000 clones, around 88% of them seen just once. This CDR3 region has 14 residues. The V and J ends lost 3 bases and 6 bases, in that order; junction bases with no gene match: 5. The V gene's germline CDR1 is PRHDT and CDR2 FYEKMQ (reference sequence).

The clonotype comes from a man in his fifties or sixties with active or convalescent COVID-19. V is TRBV13 and J is TRBJ2-7; 10 bases are a match to TRBD2. The sequenced material came from peripheral blood. The CDR3, as DNA: TGTGCCAGCAGCTTTAGGACTAGCGGCCGCGAGCAGTACTTC. It is translated as CASSFRTSGREQYF.